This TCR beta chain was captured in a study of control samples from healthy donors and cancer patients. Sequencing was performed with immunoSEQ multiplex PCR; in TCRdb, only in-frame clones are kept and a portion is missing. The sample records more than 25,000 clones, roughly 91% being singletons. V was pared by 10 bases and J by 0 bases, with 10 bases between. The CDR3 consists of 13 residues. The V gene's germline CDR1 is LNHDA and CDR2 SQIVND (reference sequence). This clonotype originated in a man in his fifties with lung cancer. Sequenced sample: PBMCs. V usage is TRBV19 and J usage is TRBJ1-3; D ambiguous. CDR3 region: CATASLSGNTIYF. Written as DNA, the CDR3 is TGTGCCACCGCTAGCCTCTCTGGAAACACCATATATTTT.